The rows below give T cell receptor beta chains drawn from one sample of a study of shared clonotypes between healthy human individuals. Clones were sequenced by immunoSEQ multiplex PCR, and TCRdb holds only the in-frame ones, with some missing. The profile shows over 700,000 clones, around 70% of them singletons. Sequenced sample: memory CD4+ T cells sorted from blood. All receptors come from a woman in her twenties or thirties in good health. Each CDR3 is given with its conserved first and last residue.

V: TRBV10-1
CDR3: CASSERVPPYEQYF

V: TRBV2
CDR3: CASSGDTTNEKLFF

V: TRBV10-3
CDR3: CAISESDEQFPSGYTF

V: TRBV30
CDR3: CAWIRTGVEGYTF

V: TRBV9
CDR3: CASSVGTSQNTGELFF

V: TRBV19
CDR3: CASTRGGQGRQPQHF

V: TRBV6-5
CDR3: CASSPDRGGVYGYTF

V: TRBV6-1
CDR3: CASSVEAGGLSAEAFF

V: TRBV28
CDR3: CASSPPTTGGNTIYF

V: TRBV28
CDR3: CASIPGQGDEQFF

V: TRBV6-5
CDR3: CASRETGNQPQHF

V: TRBV19
CDR3: CASSSRTEAFF

V: TRBV9
CDR3: CASSVVGSGRREEQYF

V: TRBV6-1
CDR3: CASSERQLAGEYNEQFF

V: TRBV7-8
CDR3: CASSARTGSWSETQYF

V: TRBV5-1
CDR3: CASSLDPQRETQYF

V: TRBV25-1
CDR3: CASSGWGHGELFF

V: TRBV5-4
CDR3: CASSLVGGGLDNEQFF

V: TRBV5-8
CDR3: CASSLGTGGQPQHF

V: TRBV28
CDR3: CASSFEARNYGYTF

V: TRBV29-1
CDR3: CSVGTSAGWPYEQYF

V: TRBV11-3
CDR3: CASRQRGLAADTQYF

V: TRBV5-4
CDR3: CASSLGSQGGEQFF

V: TRBV18
CDR3: CASSPLEGLSVGAQTYEQYF

V: TRBV5-1
CDR3: CASSFRLQETQYF

V: TRBV2
CDR3: CASRPESYEQYF

V: TRBV6-1
CDR3: CASRNREGTDTQYF

V: TRBV15
CDR3: CATSRGGFGQPQHF

V: TRBV15
CDR3: CATSSGRGSGEQFF

V: TRBV27
CDR3: CASSLRGGSSGYEQYF

V: TRBV4-1
CDR3: CASLSGSNPDTQYF

V: TRBV5-8
CDR3: CASSFRLAYEQYF

V: TRBV7-2
CDR3: CASSFETLQPQHF

V: TRBV27
CDR3: CASSSPANYGYTF

V: TRBV19
CDR3: CASSSSGGTDTQYF

V: TRBV5-4
CDR3: CASSGSGTYTYEQYF

V: TRBV18
CDR3: CASSPRTDYEQYF

V: TRBV5-1
CDR3: CASSLGEGFLKYEQYF

V: TRBV20-1
CDR3: CSAKTGVEQYF

V: TRBV7-2
CDR3: CASSLFQDTQYF

V: TRBV11-1
CDR3: CASSFIAAYEQYF

V: TRBV15
CDR3: CATSTATGGTWPQHF

V: TRBV5-1
CDR3: CASSLLGAEQYF

V: TRBV27
CDR3: CASRLGMNTEAFF

V: TRBV10-3
CDR3: CATGLAGGPGSEQYF